This T cell receptor beta chain stems from a study of blood T cell repertoires in COVID-19. This clone was counted a few times. Libraries were prepared by immunoSEQ multiplex PCR; TCRdb keeps only in-frame clonotypes and omits some of them. This table holds under 250,000 clones, more than 70% found once. This receptor was obtained from a woman in her 50s with acute or convalescent COVID-19. Input material: peripheral blood.

This chain's CDR3 is CASSLGRVSGNTIYF. The CDR3 nucleotides read TGTGCCAGCAGTCTGGGCAGGGTATCTGGAAACACCATATATTTT. V gene TRBV14 combines with J gene TRBJ1-3; a weak D match, TRBD1 (5 bases). CDR1 SGHDN and CDR2 FVKESK come from the germline V gene. Deletions cut 6 bases from V and 1 base from J, with 13 bases between. The CDR3 sequence is 15 residues long.